This is a list of T cell receptor beta chains from one sample in a study of T cell clones after liver transplantation. Produced via immunoSEQ multiplex PCR; TCRdb's table is partial and in-frame only. The repertoire holds 85,000 to 110,000 clones, with approximately 79% as singletons. The sequences come from CD4+ T cells from blood, collected approximately 43 months after liver transplant. The receptors were gathered from a human patient who received a liver transplant. These T cells may partly come from the graft donor. CDR3s include the opening cysteine and the closing phenylalanine or tryptophan. A D gene is named only where the DNA matches it firmly. Clone size, where shown, is once, few, many, or a class for clones that have expanded.

>TRBV27|-|TRBJ2-3|TRBD2
CASRGLASGSTDTQYF
TGTGCCAGCAGGGGGCTGGCTAGCGGGAGCACAGATACGCAGTATTTT
>TRBV5-4|-|TRBJ2-1|TRBD1
CASSPGGNRGRNEQFF
TGTGCCAGCAGCCCAGGGGGTAACAGGGGGCGGAATGAGCAGTTCTTC
>TRBV6-5|-|TRBJ1-2|-
CASSLGPSYGYTF
TGTGCCAGCAGTTTGGGACCTAGCTATGGCTACACCTTC
>TRBV6-5|-|TRBJ2-5|-
CASTASGTGRGTQYF
TGTGCCAGCACAGCTTCCGGGACGGGGAGAGGGACCCAGTACTTC
>TRBV5-4|-|TRBJ1-2|TRBD1
CASSLDYRGMNTF
TGTGCCAGCAGCTTGGATTACAGGGGTATGAACACCTTC
>TRBV7-9|-|TRBJ2-2|-
CASSFGGNTGELFF
TGTGCCAGCAGCTTCGGGGGGAACACCGGGGAGCTGTTTTTT
>TRBV19|-|TRBJ2-2|-
CASSMTGSFPGELFF
TGTGCCAGTAGTATGACGGGCTCCTTCCCCGGGGAGCTGTTTTTT
>TRBV7-2|-|TRBJ1-4|TRBD1
CASSLKGQRNEKLFF
TGTGCCAGCAGCTTAAAGGGACAGAGGAATGAAAAACTGTTTTTT
>TRBV27|-|TRBJ1-5|-
CASSSRSSNQPQHF
TGTGCCAGCAGTTCACGTAGTAGCAATCAGCCCCAGCATTTT
>TRBV6-5|once|TRBJ2-3|-
CASSSGRVNTQYF
TGTGCCAGCAGTTCGGGCCGGGTGAATACGCAGTATTTT
>TRBV30|once|TRBJ1-1|-
CACSWTEAFF
TGTGCCTGCAGCTGGACTGAAGCTTTCTTT
>TRBV29-1|few|TRBJ1-4|-
CSATGQGEKLFF
TGCAGCGCGACAGGTCAGGGTGAAAAACTGTTTTTT
>TRBV4-1|-|TRBJ2-3|TRBD1
CASSQDLDRGGDTQYF
TGCGCCAGCAGCCAAGACCTGGACAGGGGGGGAGATACGCAGTATTTT
>TRBV27|-|TRBJ2-7|-
CASRAIRGGYEQYF
TGTGCCAGCAGAGCAATTAGGGGGGGCTACGAGCAGTACTTC
>TRBV15|-|TRBJ1-1|TRBD1
CATSKGGRDSTEAFF
TGTGCCACCAGCAAAGGAGGCAGGGACAGCACTGAAGCTTTCTTT
>TRBV10-3|-|TRBJ2-1|-
CAIKASSSYNEQFF
TGTGCCATCAAAGCGTCGAGCTCCTACAATGAGCAGTTCTTC
>TRBV9|-|TRBJ1-5|-
CASSVNGDNPQHF
TGTGCCAGCAGCGTAAATGGGGACAACCCCCAGCATTTT
>TRBV18|-|TRBJ1-2|-
CASSPQSAGQNYGYTF
TGTGCCAGCTCACCCCAGTCAGCTGGACAGAACTATGGCTACACCTTC
>TRBV5-5|once|TRBJ1-2|TRBD1
CASSPGGRDRGYGYTF
TGTGCCAGCAGCCCCGGAGGTCGGGACAGGGGTTATGGCTACACCTTC